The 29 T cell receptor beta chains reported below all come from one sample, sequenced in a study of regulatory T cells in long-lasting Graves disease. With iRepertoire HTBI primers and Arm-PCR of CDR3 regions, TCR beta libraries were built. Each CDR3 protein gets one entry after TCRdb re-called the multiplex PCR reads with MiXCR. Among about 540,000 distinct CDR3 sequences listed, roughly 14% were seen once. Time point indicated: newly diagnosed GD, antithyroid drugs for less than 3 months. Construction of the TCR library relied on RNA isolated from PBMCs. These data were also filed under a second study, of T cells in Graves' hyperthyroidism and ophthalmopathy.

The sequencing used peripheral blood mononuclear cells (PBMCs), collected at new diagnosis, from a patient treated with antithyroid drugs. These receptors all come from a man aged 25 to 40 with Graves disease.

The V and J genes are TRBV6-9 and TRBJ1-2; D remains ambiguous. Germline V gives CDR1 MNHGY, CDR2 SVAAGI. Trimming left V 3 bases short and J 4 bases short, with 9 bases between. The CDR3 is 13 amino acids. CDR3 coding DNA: TGTGCCAGCAGTTACGGCAGCCTCTATGGCTACACCTTC. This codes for CASSYGSLYGYTF.

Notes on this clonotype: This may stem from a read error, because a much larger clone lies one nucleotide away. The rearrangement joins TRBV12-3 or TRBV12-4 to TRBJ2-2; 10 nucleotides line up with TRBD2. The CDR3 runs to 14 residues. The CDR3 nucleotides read TGTGCCAGCGGATCTAGCGGGAGTGGCGGGCAGCTGTTTTTT. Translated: CASGSSGSGGQLFF.

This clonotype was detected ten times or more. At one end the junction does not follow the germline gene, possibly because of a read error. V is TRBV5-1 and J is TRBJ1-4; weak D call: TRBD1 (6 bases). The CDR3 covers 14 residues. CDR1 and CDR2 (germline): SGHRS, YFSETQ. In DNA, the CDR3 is TGTGCCAGCAGCCGGACAGCAACTAATGAAAAACTGTTTTTT. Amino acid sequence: CASSRTATNEKLFF.

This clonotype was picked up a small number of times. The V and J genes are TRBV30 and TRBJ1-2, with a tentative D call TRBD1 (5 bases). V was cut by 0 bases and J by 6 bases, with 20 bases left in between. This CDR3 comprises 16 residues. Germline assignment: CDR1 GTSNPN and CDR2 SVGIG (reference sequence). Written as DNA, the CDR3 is TGTGCCTGGAGTGTTGGATCCCCCCCGGGGCGCGATGGCTACACCTTC. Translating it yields CAWSVGSPPGRDGYTF.

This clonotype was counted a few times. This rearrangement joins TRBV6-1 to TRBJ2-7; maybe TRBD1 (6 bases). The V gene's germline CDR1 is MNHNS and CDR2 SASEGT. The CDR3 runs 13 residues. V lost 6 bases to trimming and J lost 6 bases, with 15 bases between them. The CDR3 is CASRGQTGTEQYF. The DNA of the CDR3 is TGTGCCAGCAGGGGACAAACAGGGACCGAGCAGTACTTC.

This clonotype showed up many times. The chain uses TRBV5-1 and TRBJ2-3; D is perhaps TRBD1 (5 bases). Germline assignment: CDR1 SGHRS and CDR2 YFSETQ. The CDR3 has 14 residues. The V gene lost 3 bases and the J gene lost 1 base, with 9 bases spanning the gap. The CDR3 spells CASSSMTGTDTQYF. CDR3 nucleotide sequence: TGCGCCAGCAGCTCAATGACAGGCACAGATACGCAGTATTTT.

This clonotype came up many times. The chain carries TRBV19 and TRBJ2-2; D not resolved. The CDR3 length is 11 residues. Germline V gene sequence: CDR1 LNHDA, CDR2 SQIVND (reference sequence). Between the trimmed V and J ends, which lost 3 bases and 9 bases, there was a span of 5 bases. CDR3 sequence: CASSMRRELFF. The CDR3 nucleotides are TGTGCCAGTAGTATGAGGAGGGAGCTGTTTTTT.

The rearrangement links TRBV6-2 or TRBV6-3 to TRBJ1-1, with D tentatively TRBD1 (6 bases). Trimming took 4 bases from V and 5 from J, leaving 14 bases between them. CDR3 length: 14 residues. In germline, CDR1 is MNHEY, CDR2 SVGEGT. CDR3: CASSFLGGETEAFF. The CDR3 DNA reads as TGTGCCAGCAGTTTTTTAGGGGGGGAAACTGAAGCTTTCTTT.

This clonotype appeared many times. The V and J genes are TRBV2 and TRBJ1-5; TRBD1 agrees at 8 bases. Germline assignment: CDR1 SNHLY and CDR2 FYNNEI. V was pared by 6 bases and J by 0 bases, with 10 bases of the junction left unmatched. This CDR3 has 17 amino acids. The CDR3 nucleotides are TGTGCCAGCAGCCAAGAACAGGGGGAAATTAGCAATCAGCCCCAGCATTTT. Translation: CASSQEQGEISNQPQHF.

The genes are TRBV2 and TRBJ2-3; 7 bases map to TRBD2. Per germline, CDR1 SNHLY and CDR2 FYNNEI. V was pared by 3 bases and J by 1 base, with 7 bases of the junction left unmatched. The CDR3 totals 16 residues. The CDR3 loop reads CASSEGAGFGTDTQYF. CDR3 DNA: TGTGCCAGCAGTGAGGGAGCGGGGTTTGGCACAGATACGCAGTATTTT.

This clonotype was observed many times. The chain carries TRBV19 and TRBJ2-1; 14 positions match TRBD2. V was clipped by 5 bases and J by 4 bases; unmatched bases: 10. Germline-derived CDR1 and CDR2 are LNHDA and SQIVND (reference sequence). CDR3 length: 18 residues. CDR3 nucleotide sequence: TGTGCCAGTAGTCCGAGCGGGACTAGCGGGAGTTGGTACAATGAGCAGTTCTTC. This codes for CASSPSGTSGSWYNEQFF.

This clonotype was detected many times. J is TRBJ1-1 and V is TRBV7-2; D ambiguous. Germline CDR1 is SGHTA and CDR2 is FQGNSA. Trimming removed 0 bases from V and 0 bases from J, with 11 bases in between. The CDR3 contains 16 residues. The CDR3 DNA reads TGTGCCAGCAGCTTAGCGCTGCGGGGAATGAACACTGAAGCTTTCTTT. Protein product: CASSLALRGMNTEAFF.

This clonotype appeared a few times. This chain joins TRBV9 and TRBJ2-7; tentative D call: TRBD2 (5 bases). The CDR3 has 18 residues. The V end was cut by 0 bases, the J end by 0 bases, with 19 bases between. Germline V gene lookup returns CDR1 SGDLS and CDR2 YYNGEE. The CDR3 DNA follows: TGTGCCAGCAGCGTAGAACCCTCCATAGCGCTAAGCTCCTACGAGCAGTACTTC. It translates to CASSVEPSIALSSYEQYF.

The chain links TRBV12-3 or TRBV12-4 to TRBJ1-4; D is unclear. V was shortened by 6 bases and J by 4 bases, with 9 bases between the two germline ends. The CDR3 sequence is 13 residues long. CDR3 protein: CASRGRFNEKLFF. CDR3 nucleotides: TGTGCCAGCAGAGGCAGGTTTAATGAAAAACTGTTTTTT.

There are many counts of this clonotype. The CDR3 nucleotides read TGTGCCAGCAGTGCGAGACCGGGACTAGCGGGAGTCGAGCAGTTCTTC. Translation gives CASSARPGLAGVEQFF. The chain is built from TRBV12-3 or TRBV12-4 and TRBJ2-1; 14 positions match TRBD2. The ends lost 5 bases at V and 10 bases at J; junction bases unmatched: 10. The CDR3 has 16 amino acids.

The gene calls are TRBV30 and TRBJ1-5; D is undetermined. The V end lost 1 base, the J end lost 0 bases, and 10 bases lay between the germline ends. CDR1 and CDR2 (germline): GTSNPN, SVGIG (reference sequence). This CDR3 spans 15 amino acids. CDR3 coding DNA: TGTGCCTGGAGTGGGAACGCCGGTAGCAATCAGCCCCAGCATTTT. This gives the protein CAWSGNAGSNQPQHF.

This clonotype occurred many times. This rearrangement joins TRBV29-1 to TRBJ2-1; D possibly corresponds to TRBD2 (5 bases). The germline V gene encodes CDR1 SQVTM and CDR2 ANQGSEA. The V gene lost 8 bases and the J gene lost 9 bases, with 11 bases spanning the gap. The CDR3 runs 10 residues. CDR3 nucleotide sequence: TGCAGCAGTGTCCGGGGTGAGCAGTTCTTC. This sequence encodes CSSVRGEQFF.

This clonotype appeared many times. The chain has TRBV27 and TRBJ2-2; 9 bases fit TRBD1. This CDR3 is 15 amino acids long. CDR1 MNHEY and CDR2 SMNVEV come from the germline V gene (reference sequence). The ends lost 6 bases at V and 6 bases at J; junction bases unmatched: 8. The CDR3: CASRPGQGTPGELFF. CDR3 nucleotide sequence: TGTGCCAGCAGACCGGGACAGGGTACGCCCGGGGAGCTGTTTTTT.

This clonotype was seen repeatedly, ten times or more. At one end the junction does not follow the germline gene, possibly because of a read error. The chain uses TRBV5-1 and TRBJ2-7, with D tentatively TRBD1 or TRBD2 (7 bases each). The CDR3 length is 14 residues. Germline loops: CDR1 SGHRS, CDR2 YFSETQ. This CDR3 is CASSLQGGAVEQYF. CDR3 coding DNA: TGTGCCAGCAGCTTGCAGGGGGGGGCCGTCGAGCAGTACTTC.

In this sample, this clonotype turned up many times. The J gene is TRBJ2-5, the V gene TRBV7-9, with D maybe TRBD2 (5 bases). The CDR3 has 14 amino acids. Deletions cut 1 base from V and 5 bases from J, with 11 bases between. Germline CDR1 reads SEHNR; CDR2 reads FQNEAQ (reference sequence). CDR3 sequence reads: CASSLGGSEETQYF. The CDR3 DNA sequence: TGTGCCAGCAGCTTAGGAGGGAGTGAGGAGACCCAGTACTTC. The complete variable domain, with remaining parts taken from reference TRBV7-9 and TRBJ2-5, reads DTGVSQNPRHKITKRGQNVTFRCDPISEHNRLYWYRQTLGQGPEFLTYFQNEAQLEKSRLLSDRFSAERPKGSFSTLEIQRTEQGDSAMYLCASSLGGSEETQYFGPGTRLLVL.

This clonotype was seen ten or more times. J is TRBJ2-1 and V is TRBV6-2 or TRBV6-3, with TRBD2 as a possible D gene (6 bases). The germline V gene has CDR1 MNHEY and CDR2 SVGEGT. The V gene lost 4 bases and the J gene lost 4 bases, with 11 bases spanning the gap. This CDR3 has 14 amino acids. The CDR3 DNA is TGTGCCAGCAGTTCAAAAGGAGGGTACAATGAGCAGTTCTTC. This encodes CASSSKGGYNEQFF.

Written as DNA, the CDR3 is TGCAGCGCCGAGACAGGGGAGGAGACTGAAGCTTTCTTT. It specifies CSAETGEETEAFF. V is TRBV29-1 and J is TRBJ1-1; 8 bases align to TRBD1. Germline V CDR1 and CDR2: SQVTM, ANQGSEA. The V and J ends lost 7 bases and 5 bases, in that order; junction bases with no gene match: 9. There are 13 residues in the CDR3.

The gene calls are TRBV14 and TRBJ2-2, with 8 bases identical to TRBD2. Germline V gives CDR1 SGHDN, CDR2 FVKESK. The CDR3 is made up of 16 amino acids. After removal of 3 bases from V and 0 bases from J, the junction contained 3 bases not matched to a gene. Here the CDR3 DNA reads TGTGCCAGCAGCCAGGAACTAGCGGCGAACACCGGGGAGCTGTTTTTT. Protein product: CASSQELAANTGELFF. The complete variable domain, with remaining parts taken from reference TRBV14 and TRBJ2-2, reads EAGVTQFPSHSVIEKGQTVTLRCDPISGHDNLYWYRRVMGKEIKFLLHFVKESKQDESGMPNNRFLAERTGGTYSTLKVQPAELEDSGVYFCASSQELAANTGELFFGEGSRLTVL.

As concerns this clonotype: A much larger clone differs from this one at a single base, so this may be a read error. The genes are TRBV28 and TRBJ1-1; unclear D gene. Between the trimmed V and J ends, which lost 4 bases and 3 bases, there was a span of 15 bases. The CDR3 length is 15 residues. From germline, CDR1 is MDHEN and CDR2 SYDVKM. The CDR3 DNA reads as TGTGCCAGCAGTTCAGGTCCCGAGGAGGACACTGAAGCTTTCTTT. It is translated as CASSSGPEEDTEAFF.

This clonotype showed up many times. The CDR3 coding sequence is TGTGCCAGCAGTTACGTCTACACCGGGGAGCTGTTTTTT. As protein: CASSYVYTGELFF. This sequence joins TRBV6-2 or TRBV6-3 and TRBJ2-2; D uncertain. The V gene's germline CDR1 is MNHEY and CDR2 SVGEGT. This CDR3 is 13 amino acids long. Trimming stripped 2 bases from V and 3 bases from J, with 4 bases between.

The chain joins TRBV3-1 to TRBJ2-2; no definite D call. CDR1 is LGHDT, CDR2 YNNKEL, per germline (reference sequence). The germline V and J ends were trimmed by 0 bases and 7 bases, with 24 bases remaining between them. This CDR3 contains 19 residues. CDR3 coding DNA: TGTGCCAGCAGCCAAGATATGGGGAATCTTAACCTTCGAGGCGGGGAGCTGTTTTTT. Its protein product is CASSQDMGNLNLRGGELFF. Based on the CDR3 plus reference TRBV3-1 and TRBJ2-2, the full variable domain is DTAVSQTPKYLVTQMGNDKSIKCEQNLGHDTMYWYKQDSKKFLKIMFSYNNKELIINETVPNRFSPKSPDKAHLNLHINSLELGDSAVYFCASSQDMGNLNLRGGELFFGEGSRLTVL.

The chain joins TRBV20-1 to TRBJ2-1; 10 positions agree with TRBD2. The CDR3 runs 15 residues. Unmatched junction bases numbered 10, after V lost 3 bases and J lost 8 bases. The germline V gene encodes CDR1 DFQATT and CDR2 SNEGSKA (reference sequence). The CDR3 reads CSASGLAGDIDEQFF. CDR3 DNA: TGCAGTGCTAGTGGGCTAGCGGGAGACATCGATGAGCAGTTCTTC.

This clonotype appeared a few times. CDR3 DNA sequence: TGTGCCATCTCGGGGGCCTTTTCAGGGCAGTACTTC. This sequence encodes CAISGAFSGQYF. This chain links TRBV10-3 with TRBJ2-7, with D perhaps assigned TRBD1 or TRBD2 (6 bases each). V was pared by 8 bases and J by 9 bases, with 17 bases between. This CDR3 has 12 residues. The germline gives CDR1 ENHRY, CDR2 SYGVKD.

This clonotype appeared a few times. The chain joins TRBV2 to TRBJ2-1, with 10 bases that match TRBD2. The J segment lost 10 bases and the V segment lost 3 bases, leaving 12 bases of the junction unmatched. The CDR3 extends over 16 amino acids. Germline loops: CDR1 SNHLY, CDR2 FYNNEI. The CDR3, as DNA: TGTGCCAGCAGTGAGACTAGCGGGTATGGCATGGGGGAGCAGTTCTTC. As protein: CASSETSGYGMGEQFF.